Presented here are 28 T cell receptor beta chains from one specimen sequenced in a study of T cells in Graves' hyperthyroidism and ophthalmopathy. There were TCR beta CDR3 regions amplified from RNA transcripts. First-round RT-PCR of the TCR CDR3 relied on the HTBI primer set. One entry per CDR3 protein, called by TCRdb with MiXCR from the multiplex PCR reads. The sample consists of 600,000 to 900,000 distinct CDR3 sequences, about 16% of them appearing once. Sequenced input: blood. Receptors originate from a man younger than 30 with Graves' hyperthyroidism.

The chain is built from TRBV20-1 and TRBJ2-1; D unresolved. The CDR3 has 12 residues. Germline V gene data show CDR1 as DFQATT and CDR2 as SNEGSKA (reference sequence). Between the trimmed V and J ends, which lost 4 bases and 5 bases, there was a span of 9 bases. The CDR3: CSATRPHNEQFF. The CDR3 nucleotides read TGCAGTGCTACGCGGCCCCACAATGAGCAGTTCTTC.

The rearrangement joins TRBV5-8 to TRBJ2-1, with TRBD1 matching 9 bases. CDR3 length: 14 residues. V trimming: 4 bases; J trimming: 8 bases; junction bases outside the gene matches: 7. Germline V gives CDR1 SGHTS, CDR2 YDEGEE. Here the CDR3 DNA reads TGTGCCAGCAGCCCCGGGACAGGGCCCGATGAGCAGTTCTTC. Translated: CASSPGTGPDEQFF.

V usage is TRBV5-1 and J usage is TRBJ1-6, with D tentatively TRBD1 (5 bases). With 0 bases removed from V and 8 bases from J, the gap between germline ends came to 9 bases. CDR3 length: 14 amino acids. Germline loops: CDR1 SGHRS, CDR2 YFSETQ. The CDR3 protein is CASSLGRVDSPLHF. As DNA, the CDR3 is TGCGCCAGCAGCTTGGGCAGGGTGGATTCACCCCTCCACTTT.

This clonotype was observed at least ten times. The rearrangement uses TRBV6-1 and TRBJ2-1; unclear D gene. V dropped 5 bases and J dropped 0 bases, with 20 bases sitting between them. The germline V gene has CDR1 MNHNS and CDR2 SASEGT. The CDR3 has 18 amino acids. Here the CDR3 DNA reads TGTGCCAGCAGTTCTCTCGGCCTGGCGGCCCCCTCCTACAATGAGCAGTTCTTC. As protein: CASSSLGLAAPSYNEQFF.

The rearrangement links TRBV3-1 to TRBJ2-7; 7 nucleotides match TRBD2. The V gene end was trimmed by 4 bases and the J gene end by 5 bases; junction bases not matched to a gene: 8. Germline loops: CDR1 LGHDT, CDR2 YNNKEL (reference sequence). The CDR3 totals 14 residues. Here the CDR3 DNA reads TGTGCCAGCAGCCGGGGGGGAGGTATCGACGAGCAGTACTTC. Amino acid sequence: CASSRGGGIDEQYF.

The rearrangement joins TRBV29-1 to TRBJ2-1, with a possible D match to TRBD2 (5 bases). Germline V gives CDR1 SQVTM, CDR2 ANQGSEA. Between the trimmed V and J ends, which lost 3 bases and 1 base, there was a span of 13 bases. CDR3 length: 15 amino acids. The CDR3 nucleotides are TGCAGCGTTGAGGGCTCACCGGGGTCCTACAATGAGCAGTTCTTC. Translated, it gives CSVEGSPGSYNEQFF.

This clonotype was counted only a few times. One junction end does not reproduce the germline sequence, and a read error may be involved. V gene TRBV6-2 or TRBV6-3 combines with J gene TRBJ2-5, with 7 bases that match TRBD1. Germline-derived CDR1 and CDR2 are MNHEY and SVGEGT. The CDR3 spans 17 residues. Here the CDR3 reads CASSYSLTGPRQGTQYF. The CDR3 DNA reads as TGTGCCAGCAGTTACTCCCTGACAGGGCCTAGGCAAGGGACCCAGTACTTC.

The chain has TRBV19 and TRBJ1-1; TRBD1 matches 7 bases. Germline V CDR1 and CDR2: LNHDA, SQIVND (reference sequence). This CDR3 is built from 15 residues. J lost 3 bases, V lost 6 bases, and 10 bases had no gene match. CDR3 loop: CASRGGQGVDTEAFF. DNA of the CDR3: TGTGCCAGTAGAGGGGGGCAGGGGGTCGACACTGAAGCTTTCTTT.

This clonotype showed up just a few times. The chain employs TRBV20-1 and TRBJ1-5; 10 bases line up with TRBD1. Germline trimming cut 0 bases from V and 3 bases from J; bases unmatched to any gene: 5. The CDR3 spans 16 residues. Germline loops: CDR1 DFQATT, CDR2 SNEGSKA (reference sequence). The CDR3 loop is CSARDPGQGTNQPQHF. The CDR3 DNA reads TGCAGTGCTAGAGACCCGGGACAGGGGACCAATCAGCCCCAGCATTTT.

This clonotype has only a few counts. The chain couples TRBV25-1 to TRBJ2-7, with D uncertain. This CDR3 has 15 amino acids. Trimming pared 2 bases from V and 2 bases from J, leaving 13 bases between. Germline values: CDR1 MGHDK, CDR2 SYGVNS. The CDR3 coding sequence is TGTGCCAGCAGTGAACGCCGCGGACCCCCCTACGAGCAGTACTTC. Protein: CASSERRGPPYEQYF.

The sample holds a few counts of this clonotype. V usage is TRBV18 and J usage is TRBJ2-5; 7 nucleotides line up with TRBD1. Per germline, CDR1 KGHSH and CDR2 LQKENI. After removal of 3 bases from V and 3 bases from J, the junction contained 7 bases not matched to a gene. This CDR3 contains 15 residues. The CDR3 DNA sequence: TGTGCCAGCTCACCTCGACAGGGCACTAAAGAGACCCAGTACTTC. The encoded protein is CASSPRQGTKETQYF.

This clonotype was seen only once. The V and J genes are TRBV12-3 or TRBV12-4 and TRBJ2-7, with a weak D call TRBD1 (6 bases). There are 14 residues in the CDR3. Trimming removed 4 bases at V and 5 bases at J, with 15 bases between. The CDR3 DNA follows: TGTGCCAGCAGTTCAACCTCAGGGGTAGACGAGCAGTACTTC. This encodes CASSSTSGVDEQYF.

This clonotype turned up a few times. This chain connects TRBV24-1 to TRBJ2-2; perhaps TRBD2 as D (6 bases). The V and J ends lost 5 bases and 3 bases respectively, with 9 bases between them. Germline V gene sequence: CDR1 KGHDR, CDR2 SFDVKD. The CDR3 runs to 14 residues. CDR3 sequence (DNA): TGTGCCACCAGTGGTAGCGGATACACCGGGGAGCTGTTTTTT. Amino acids: CATSGSGYTGELFF.

This clonotype was observed at least ten times. The chain carries TRBV10-3 and TRBJ2-5; TRBD2 matches at 7 bases. Germline CDR1 and CDR2: ENHRY and SYGVKD. The ends lost 5 bases at V and 5 bases at J; junction bases unmatched: 5. This CDR3 has 13 residues. The chain's CDR3 is CAISPREGETQYF. In nucleotides, the CDR3 is TGTGCCATCAGTCCCAGGGAGGGGGAGACCCAGTACTTC.

This chain connects TRBV24-1 to TRBJ2-1, with 7 positions matching TRBD2. Per the germline V gene, CDR1 is KGHDR and CDR2 is SFDVKD. The CDR3 is 17 amino acids. The J segment lost 8 bases and the V segment lost 4 bases, leaving 16 bases of the junction unmatched. The CDR3 region has the DNA TGTGCCACCAGTGAACATATGAGGAGCGGGATCGTCGATGAGCAGTTCTTC. Encoded protein: CATSEHMRSGIVDEQFF.

This clonotype has a handful of counts. The chain combines TRBV5-1 with TRBJ2-3; a weak D match, TRBD2 (5 bases). V lost 3 bases to trimming and J lost 6 bases, with 14 bases between them. The germline V gene has CDR1 SGHRS and CDR2 YFSETQ. CDR3 length: 14 amino acids. CDR3 residues: CASSSGESGDTQYF. The CDR3 nucleotides read TGCGCCAGCAGCTCCGGGGAGTCGGGGGATACGCAGTATTTT. Full variable domain (outside the CDR3, taken from reference TRBV5-1 and TRBJ2-3): KAGVTQTPRYLIKTRGQQVTLSCSPISGHRSVSWYQQTPGQGLQFLFEYFSETQRNKGNFPGRFSGRQFSNSRSEMNVSTLELGDSALYLCASSSGESGDTQYFGPGTRLTVL.

The chain couples TRBV28 to TRBJ2-7; TRBD1 might be the D (6 bases). CDR1 is MDHEN and CDR2 is SYDVKM in the germline V gene. This CDR3 has 12 amino acids. Trimming stripped 6 bases from V and 6 bases from J, with 12 bases between. CDR3 loop: CASRMGATEQYF. In DNA, the CDR3 is TGTGCCAGCAGGATGGGGGCGACCGAGCAGTACTTC. The full variable domain, with the rest looked up from reference TRBV28 and TRBJ2-7, is DVKVTQSSRYLVKRTGEKVFLECVQDMDHENMFWYRQDPGLGLRLIYFSYDVKMKEKGDIPEGYSVSREKKERFSLILESASTNQTSMYLCASRMGATEQYFGPGTRLTVT.

V gene TRBV11-1 combines with J gene TRBJ2-2, with D possibly matching TRBD2 (6 bases). CDR1 is SGHAT and CDR2 is FQDESV in the germline V gene (reference sequence). This CDR3 region has 15 residues. V was pared by 3 bases and J by 1 base, with 9 bases between. Here the CDR3 reads CASSFRGKNTGELFF. CDR3 sequence (DNA): TGTGCCAGCAGCTTTCGCGGGAAGAACACCGGGGAGCTGTTTTTT.

The V gene is TRBV6-1, the J gene TRBJ2-3, with D unresolved. CDR3 length equals 15 residues. Trimming removed 7 bases from V and 3 bases from J, with 17 bases in between. CDR1 and CDR2 (germline): MNHNS, SASEGT. The CDR3 DNA sequence: TGTGCCAGCAACGGGTCCAGCTGCGTAACAGATACGCAGTATTTT. Encoded protein: CASNGSSCVTDTQYF.

V usage is TRBV7-3 and J usage is TRBJ1-5, with a tentative D call TRBD1 (5 bases). The germline gives CDR1 SGHTA, CDR2 FQGTGA. V lost 3 bases to trimming and J lost 0 bases, with 18 bases between them. The CDR3 consists of 18 residues. CDR3 amino acids: CASSLSGRIYLSNQPQHF. As DNA, the CDR3 is TGTGCCAGCAGCTTGTCGGGACGGATTTACCTTAGCAATCAGCCCCAGCATTTT.

This clonotype appeared many times. The V gene is TRBV12-3 or TRBV12-4, the J gene TRBJ1-1; 7 bases line up with TRBD1. The CDR3 has 13 amino acids. V shed 7 bases, J shed 11 bases, and the junction held 13 bases outside the gene matches. CDR3 nucleotides: TGTGCCAGCACCGTTAGGCAGGGGGGATCGGCTTTCTTT. Its translation is CASTVRQGGSAFF.

With regard to this clonotype: A read error is possible here, since a much larger clone lies one base away. V usage is TRBV5-1 and J usage is TRBJ2-7, with D possibly TRBD1 on 6 matching bases. Germline V lookup: CDR1 SGHRS, CDR2 YFSETQ. The CDR3 is made up of 15 amino acids. Trimming removed 2 bases from V and 5 bases from J, with 17 bases in between. The CDR3 is CASSLRSDRPHEQYF. CDR3 nucleotides: TGCGCCAGCAGCTTACGATCAGACAGGCCCCACGAGCAGTACTTC.

This clonotype was detected many times. The chain uses TRBV10-2 and TRBJ1-1; the match to TRBD1 covers 7 bases. V dropped 9 bases and J dropped 4; count of bases not matched to a gene: 5. Germline V CDR1 and CDR2: WSHSY, SAAADI. The CDR3 consists of 12 residues. CDR3: CARGGGGTEAFF. The CDR3 bases are TGCGCCAGAGGAGGGGGCGGCACTGAAGCTTTCTTT.

This clonotype was seen many times. CDR3 bases: TGCGCCAGCAGCCAAGTCCACCGGCTTTTCTCCTACGAGCAGTACTTC. Translating it yields CASSQVHRLFSYEQYF. This chain joins TRBV4-1 and TRBJ2-7; no reliable D call. CDR1 is MGHRA, CDR2 YSYEKL, per germline. The CDR3 totals 16 residues. V was trimmed by 1 base and J by 0 bases, leaving 13 bases between them.

This clonotype was observed many times. The chain carries TRBV20-1 and TRBJ2-7; 11 bases align to TRBD2. CDR1 is DFQATT, CDR2 SNEGSKA, per germline (reference sequence). The CDR3 sequence is 13 residues long. Trimming at V came to 7 bases and at J to 5 bases, leaving 7 bases not matched to a gene. The CDR3 coding sequence is TGCAGTGTTAGTAGCGGGAGGGCCGACGAGCAGTACTTC. Translating it yields CSVSSGRADEQYF.

This clonotype was recorded a few times. The V call is TRBV12-3 or TRBV12-4, the J call TRBJ1-1; weak D call: TRBD1 (5 bases). V lost 0 bases and J 5 bases, leaving 10 bases between the germline ends. The CDR3 length is 14 residues. The CDR3 nucleotides read TGTGCCAGCAGTTTAGCTGGGGGGTTTACTGAAGCTTTCTTT. Encoded protein: CASSLAGGFTEAFF.

This chain connects TRBV20-1 to TRBJ2-2, with 7 positions matching TRBD1. Germline-derived CDR1 and CDR2 are DFQATT and SNEGSKA (reference sequence). This CDR3 has 16 residues. J gave up 5 bases and V 5 bases, and 14 bases lay outside the gene matches. CDR3 sequence (DNA): TGCAGTGCTCCATCCCAGGGGGACCGATCAACCGGGGAGCTGTTTTTT. Protein product: CSAPSQGDRSTGELFF.

This clonotype was observed at least ten times. The V call is TRBV29-1, the J call TRBJ1-1; a possible D gene is TRBD1 (5 bases). Germline CDR1 SQVTM, CDR2 ANQGSEA. Trimming cost V 3 bases and J 0 bases, with 5 bases left between them. CDR3 length equals 12 residues. The CDR3 DNA follows: TGCAGCGTTGACAGGGTGAACACTGAAGCTTTCTTT. Translated, it gives CSVDRVNTEAFF.